Following are 28 T cell receptor beta chains from one sample sequenced in a study of cytomegalovirus exposure and HLA in healthy donors. Primers included in the PCR were 60 Vbeta and 13 Jbeta primers. The table came from immunoSEQ multiplex PCR; TCRdb's copy has only in-frame clones and leaves some out. In the table there are more than 90,000 clones, roughly 80% of which are singletons. Sequencing was performed on PBMCs. All receptors come from a man aged 35-49 years in good health and CMV-seropositive.

V is TRBV28 and J is TRBJ2-1, with 7 bases that match TRBD2. Germline V CDR1 and CDR2: MDHEN, SYDVKM. This CDR3 has 16 residues. Trimming removed 5 bases from V and 7 bases from J; junction bases left unmatched: 14. CDR3 sequence: CASSPWSSGAGNEQFF. The DNA of the CDR3 is TGTGCCAGCAGTCCCTGGTCTAGCGGAGCGGGAAATGAGCAGTTCTTC. Looking up the rest from reference TRBV28 and TRBJ2-1 gives the full variable domain: DVKVTQSSRYLVKRTGEKVFLECVQDMDHENMFWYRQDPGLGLRLIYFSYDVKMKEKGDIPEGYSVSREKKERFSLILESASTNQTSMYLCASSPWSSGAGNEQFFGPGTRLTVL.

A few counts support this clone. The V gene is TRBV6-5, the J gene TRBJ2-7; tentatively, D is TRBD1 (5 bases). The CDR3 is made up of 11 amino acids. V was pared by 5 bases and J by 6 bases, with 8 bases between. The germline CDR1 and CDR2 sequences are MNHEY and SVGAGI. The CDR3 loop reads CASSDSLEQYF. DNA of the CDR3: TGTGCCAGCAGTGACAGCCTCGAGCAGTACTTC.

There are a few counts of this clone. The chain carries TRBV29-1 and TRBJ1-5; 7 bases line up with TRBD1. The CDR3 sequence is 14 residues long. The V segment lost 5 bases and the J segment 4 bases; nucleotides outside the gene matches: 8. The germline CDR1 and CDR2 sequences are SQVTM and ANQGSEA. Here the CDR3 DNA reads TGCAGCGTTTCTGGGACAGACCCAAATCAGCCCCAGCATTTT. Its protein is CSVSGTDPNQPQHF. The full variable domain, in which reference TRBV29-1 and TRBJ1-5 provide the parts outside the CDR3, is SAVISQKPSRDICQRGTSLTIQCQVDSQVTMMFWYRQQPGQSLTLIATANQGSEATYESGFVIDKFPISRPNLTFSTLTVSNMSPEDSSIYLCSVSGTDPNQPQHFGDGTRLSIL.

The chain carries TRBV27 and TRBJ2-7, with 7 bases matching TRBD1. The ends lost 2 bases at V and 4 bases at J; junction bases unmatched: 11. The CDR3 contains 16 residues. In germline, CDR1 is MNHEY, CDR2 SMNVEV (reference sequence). The CDR3 DNA reads as TGTGCCAGCAGTTTAAGGGGAAACAGGGGCAGATACGAGCAGTACTTC. It translates to CASSLRGNRGRYEQYF.

The chain joins TRBV6-5 to TRBJ2-5; 8 bases are a match to TRBD1. The germline CDR1 and CDR2 sequences are MNHEY and SVGAGI. The CDR3 is 13 residues long. V gave up 5 bases and J gave up 5 bases; unmatched junction bases: 4. CDR3 coding DNA: TGTGCCAGCAGTGCCAGGGGGCGCGAGACCCAGTACTTC. It codes for CASSARGRETQYF.

The rearrangement uses TRBV9 and TRBJ2-1, with TRBD2 matching over 8 bases. CDR1 and CDR2 (germline): SGDLS, YYNGEE. Trimming cost V 0 bases and J 0 bases; bases outside gene matches: 8. The CDR3 has 18 amino acids. The CDR3, as DNA: TGTGCCAGCAGCGTAGGTTTCCTCAGCGGGGGCTCCTACAATGAGCAGTTCTTC. The encoded protein is CASSVGFLSGGSYNEQFF.

The J gene is TRBJ2-7, the V gene TRBV7-2; the D gene is possibly TRBD1 (5 bases). The CDR3 sequence is 15 residues long. Germline values: CDR1 SGHTA, CDR2 FQGNSA. With 3 bases removed from V and 3 bases from J, the gap between germline ends came to 15 bases. CDR3 protein: CASSLGPVSNYEQYF. The DNA of the CDR3 is TGTGCCAGCAGCTTGGGGCCGGTTTCCAACTACGAGCAGTACTTC.

This clone was detected only a few times. The gene calls are TRBV27 and TRBJ2-5; a possible D gene is TRBD2 (6 bases). The length of the CDR3 is 15 residues. CDR1 and CDR2 (germline): MNHEY, SMNVEV (reference sequence). Trimming shortened V by 6 bases and J by 1 base, and 15 bases separated the two germline ends. CDR3 in amino acids: CASSSLGTLQETQYF. CDR3 bases: TGTGCCAGCAGCTCCTTGGGGACTCTCCAAGAGACCCAGTACTTC.

V is TRBV10-3 and J is TRBJ2-7; 10 positions agree with TRBD1. The CDR3 is 14 amino acids. Germline V CDR1 and CDR2: ENHRY, SYGVKD. With 4 bases clipped from V and 5 bases from J, the junction kept 5 bases outside the gene matches. CDR3 sequence: CAISAGTGDHEQYF. The CDR3 DNA follows: TGTGCCATCAGTGCCGGGACAGGGGACCACGAGCAGTACTTC.

V usage is TRBV5-4 and J usage is TRBJ2-2; 7 bases map to TRBD2. Per the germline V gene, CDR1 is SGHNT and CDR2 is YYREEE (reference sequence). The V and J ends lost 4 bases and 3 bases, in that order; junction bases with no gene match: 6. The CDR3 spans 15 residues. The CDR3 protein is CASSGRVRDTGELFF. The CDR3, as DNA: TGTGCCAGCAGCGGGAGGGTCAGAGACACCGGGGAGCTGTTTTTT.

The V call is TRBV19, the J call TRBJ1-2; TRBD1 matches 8 bases. The germline CDR1 and CDR2 sequences are LNHDA and SQIVND (reference sequence). V shed 3 bases, J shed 3 bases, and the junction held 12 bases outside the gene matches. The CDR3 is 17 amino acids. This CDR3 reads CASSMGRGRGRDYGYTF. In DNA, the CDR3 is TGTGCCAGTAGTATGGGCAGGGGGCGAGGGCGGGACTATGGCTACACCTTC.

This sequence joins TRBV5-4 and TRBJ2-1, with D possibly TRBD1 on 5 matching bases. CDR1 is SGHNT, CDR2 YYREEE, per germline (reference sequence). V lost 1 base to trimming and J lost 5 bases, with 13 bases between them. The CDR3 contains 15 residues. CDR3: CASSLSGLGDNEQFF. The CDR3 bases are TGTGCCAGCAGCTTGTCAGGGTTAGGGGACAATGAGCAGTTCTTC.

Only a few counts were recorded for this clone. Compared with germline, one end of the junction differs, possibly owing to a read error. This chain uses TRBV6-1 with TRBJ2-7; 12 positions agree with TRBD1. The CDR3 is 16 residues long. CDR1 is MNHNS, CDR2 SASEGT, per germline. The CDR3 is CAISESPGQGADEQYF. CDR3 DNA sequence: TGTGCCATCAGTGAGTCCCCGGGACAGGGGGCGGACGAGCAGTACTTC.

The chain uses TRBV4-3 and TRBJ2-1; TRBD2 matches at 11 bases. Trimming took 4 bases from V and 2 from J; bases not matched to a gene: 4. Germline values: CDR1 LGHNA, CDR2 YSLEER. There are 16 residues in the CDR3. The CDR3 DNA reads TGCGCCAGCAGCCTGCAGACTAGCGGGACCTACAATGAGCAGTTCTTC. This sequence encodes CASSLQTSGTYNEQFF.

This clone was seen just once. The rearrangement uses TRBV7-2 and TRBJ2-7; 7 positions agree with TRBD2. V lost 3 bases and J lost 3; bases outside the gene matches: 8. The CDR3 length is 15 residues. Germline loops: CDR1 SGHTA, CDR2 FQGNSA. CDR3 bases: TGTGCCAGCAGCTTTTCTTCAGGGACTAACTACGAGCAGTACTTC. Protein product: CASSFSSGTNYEQYF.

This sequence joins TRBV10-1 and TRBJ2-7, with D possibly matching TRBD1 (6 bases). There are 14 residues in the CDR3. The V gene's germline CDR1 is WNHNN and CDR2 SYGVQD (reference sequence). V dropped 4 bases and J dropped 0 bases, with 10 bases sitting between them. For the CDR3, the DNA is TGCGCCAGCAGTGGGGCGGACAGCTCCTACGAGCAGTACTTC. This sequence encodes CASSGADSSYEQYF.

The V and J genes are TRBV6-5 and TRBJ2-4, with D hard to call. CDR1 and CDR2 (germline): MNHEY, SVGAGI. CDR3 length equals 11 residues. The V end lost 5 bases, the J end lost 5 bases, and 4 bases lay between the germline ends. The CDR3 nucleotides read TGTGCCAGCAGTACACAAAACATTCAGTACTTC. Encoded protein: CASSTQNIQYF.

The chain carries TRBV6-1 and TRBJ2-2, with 7 positions matching TRBD1. Trimming removed 5 bases from V and 7 bases from J; junction bases left unmatched: 7. The CDR3 has 14 amino acids. Germline-derived CDR1 and CDR2 are MNHNS and SASEGT. The CDR3 protein is CASSLQGSGGELFF. Here the CDR3 DNA reads TGTGCCAGCAGTTTACAGGGGTCAGGCGGGGAGCTGTTTTTT.

In this sample, this clone turned up a few times. The chain has TRBV6-5 and TRBJ2-5, with 8 bases fitting TRBD2. The CDR3 runs 14 residues. V lost 6 bases to trimming and J lost 2 bases; unmatched junction nucleotides: 5. Germline loops: CDR1 MNHEY, CDR2 SVGAGI. The CDR3 DNA follows: TGTGCCAGCAGCCAGCGGGGGCTACAAGAGACCCAGTACTTC. Encoded protein: CASSQRGLQETQYF.

This clone was counted between two and nine times. The J gene is TRBJ1-1, the V gene TRBV6-5; D might be TRBD1 (5 bases). The CDR3 runs 13 residues. Germline V gene data show CDR1 as MNHEY and CDR2 as SVGAGI. V was pared by 7 bases and J by 3 bases, with 12 bases between. The CDR3 spells CASTFGGDTEAFF. The CDR3 coding sequence is TGTGCCAGCACTTTTGGGGGGGACACTGAAGCTTTCTTT.

In this sample, this clone turned up a few times. The V call is TRBV13, the J call TRBJ2-5; 9 bases are a match to TRBD2. The germline V gene encodes CDR1 PRHDT and CDR2 FYEKMQ (reference sequence). CDR3 size: 14 residues. The V segment lost 6 bases and the J segment 6 bases; nucleotides outside the gene matches: 8. CDR3 protein: CASRRAGGPKTQYF. The DNA for the CDR3 is TGTGCCAGCAGGCGGGCGGGGGGGCCGAAGACCCAGTACTTC.

The rearrangement uses TRBV6-5 and TRBJ2-1, with TRBD2 matching over 13 bases. This CDR3 has 15 amino acids. Germline V gene data show CDR1 as MNHEY and CDR2 as SVGAGI. V dropped 6 bases and J dropped 9; count of bases not matched to a gene: 8. The CDR3 DNA reads TGTGCCAGCAGAAGGGGACTAGCGGGATCGAGTGAGCAGTTCTTC. It codes for CASRRGLAGSSEQFF.

The sample holds one count of this clone. The genes are TRBV9 and TRBJ2-1; TRBD2 agrees at 10 bases. J lost 4 bases, V lost 4 bases, and 5 bases had no gene match. Germline assignment: CDR1 SGDLS and CDR2 YYNGEE. This CDR3 is built from 15 residues. CDR3 protein: CASSPTSGVYNEQFF. CDR3 bases: TGTGCCAGCAGCCCTACTAGCGGGGTTTACAATGAGCAGTTCTTC.

This clone was counted a single time. The rearrangement joins TRBV9 to TRBJ2-1, with TRBD1 as a possible D gene (6 bases). Germline values: CDR1 SGDLS, CDR2 YYNGEE. The CDR3 runs to 13 residues. V was clipped by 1 base and J by 9 bases, with 11 bases between them. CDR3 in amino acids: CASSVTGLSEQFF. CDR3 in DNA: TGTGCCAGCAGCGTAACAGGGTTGAGTGAGCAGTTCTTC.

The rearrangement links TRBV7-3 to TRBJ2-2, with TRBD2 matching 10 bases. This CDR3 spans 15 amino acids. Trimming removed 5 bases from V and 7 bases from J; junction bases left unmatched: 7. The germline V gene has CDR1 SGHTA and CDR2 FQGTGA. This CDR3 reads CASSPVAGGRGELFF. The DNA of the CDR3 is TGTGCCAGCAGCCCCGTAGCGGGGGGCCGCGGGGAGCTGTTTTTT.

In its sample, this clone was seen a few times. V is TRBV7-9 and J is TRBJ2-1; the match to TRBD2 covers 9 bases. Trimming cost V 0 bases and J 5 bases; bases outside gene matches: 8. Germline V CDR1 and CDR2: SEHNR, FQNEAQ (reference sequence). The CDR3 is 17 residues long. CDR3 amino acids: CASSLAAAGGPHNEQFF. The DNA for the CDR3 is TGTGCCAGCAGCTTAGCGGCGGCGGGGGGGCCCCACAATGAGCAGTTCTTC.

The CDR3 region has the DNA TGCGCCAGCAGCTTGATACCGACGGGGGACACTGAAGCTTTCTTT. It is translated as CASSLIPTGDTEAFF. The chain recombines TRBV5-1 with TRBJ1-1; tentatively, D is TRBD1 (5 bases). This CDR3 has 15 amino acids. The germline V gene encodes CDR1 SGHRS and CDR2 YFSETQ. V dropped 1 base and J dropped 3 bases, with 13 bases sitting between them.

The rearrangement uses TRBV10-2 and TRBJ1-6; TRBD1 is a possible D gene (5 bases). Germline assignment: CDR1 WSHSY and CDR2 SAAADI. This CDR3 is 14 amino acids long. Trimming removed 2 bases at V and 9 bases at J, with 11 bases between. CDR3 amino acids: CASSEAQGSSPLHF. The CDR3 DNA is TGCGCCAGCAGTGAGGCCCAGGGCAGTTCACCCCTCCACTTT.